This T cell receptor (beta chain) was found in a study of regulatory T cells in long-lasting Graves disease (TCRdb year 2021). Some background on the complete study: In the newly diagnosed Graves' disease group, patients had been taking antithyroid drugs for less than 3 months. Peripheral blood TCR sequencing and RNA sequencing compared persistent Graves' disease patients with newly diagnosed Graves' disease patients. The study took place in China and was registered as a clinical trial. A total of around 35 samples underwent TCR sequencing, from around 13 patients with persistent Graves' disease and some 20 patients with newly diagnosed Graves' disease.

The time point label on this specimen signifies: newly diagnosed GD, antithyroid drugs for less than 3 months. RNA was extracted from PBMCs in TRIzol for both TCR sequencing and RNA sequencing. The diagnosis of Graves' disease was made according to American Thyroid Association guidelines. Recruitment of patients was carried out at an endocrinology department in Xi'an, China. Each patient gave 8.5 to 9.5 milliliters of peripheral blood, collected in an EDTA anticoagulant tube. Ficoll Paque Plus density gradient separation was used to isolate PBMCs, and no further T cell sorting was done. RNA quality was checked with an Agilent 2100 Bioanalyzer and agarose gel, and concentration with a NanoDrop 2000. Broader findings and caveats from the paper: Compared with newly diagnosed patients, persistent Graves' disease patients had lower TCR Shannon entropy and fewer highly expanded clones, which suggests clonal expansion. Patients with persistent disease shared more public clonotypes (around 2,700) than newly diagnosed patients did (around 1,000). Persistent disease showed preferential use of TRBV28, TRBJ1-2 and TRBJ2-5, whereas newly diagnosed disease favored TRBV20-1 and TRBJ2-1. Only peripheral blood was studied, because thyroid tissue, the primary lesion, was inaccessible. The authors noted that the small sample size was a limitation that may lower accuracy. Sequencing and analysis were limited to the TCR beta chain.

On this clonotype: Its antigen has not been determined. Since a much larger clone is just one base distant, this may be a read error.

Including cysteine and phenylalanine, the CDR3 has 13 amino acids. The retained sequence is limited to the CDR3, 39 bases, with the frame set at the first base. V is shortened by 3 bases, J by 2 bases, and the region joining them spans 8 bases. CDR1 and CDR2 were assigned from the germline V gene (reference sequence) as MNHEY and SMNVEV. Library prep was done by multiplex PCR. The sequencer was an Illumina HiSeq 4000. CDR3 regions were amplified by Arm-PCR with iRepertoire HTBI primers to construct TCR beta libraries. Gel purification was performed on PCR products prior to sequencing. Concerning the study's data processing: Gene usage analysis of CDR3 amino acid clonotypes used the roughly 62 TRBV and 14 TRBJ segments found across samples. COPE and FqMerger were used to merge filtered high-quality paired reads into contigs. Contigs were aligned with BLAST to IMGT TRBV, TRBD and TRBJ reference genes, and CDR3 was defined per IMGT. Highly expanded clones were defined as clonotypes with a frequency above 0.1%. Shannon entropy was used to measure repertoire diversity, and the Gini coefficient was used to measure V-J evenness. A clonotype was considered public if more than one individual shared it. TCRdb took the public reads, trimmed them with fastp at Q25, ran MiXCR for clone calling and kept in-frame beta chains. Entries that share a CDR3 protein sequence are merged under the most common genes and DNA. TCRdb, rather than the study authors, made the V and J calls. In all, the sample holds a few hundred thousand distinct CDR3 sequences, and around 20% of those were seen once. The ten largest clonotypes hold 14% of the sample.

The receptor's source is a female donor with Graves disease. Sequencing used peripheral blood mononuclear cells (PBMCs), obtained at new diagnosis, from a patient treated with antithyroid drugs. Recombination connected TRBV27 to TRBJ2-7; the D segment cannot be called with confidence. The CDR3 region: CASSFESTYEQYF. The sequence in DNA is TGTGCCAGCAGTTTCGAGAGTACCTACGAGCAGTACTTC.